This entry lists 9 T cell receptor beta chains sequenced from one sample in a study of shared clonotypes between healthy human individuals (dated by TCRdb to about 2020). Library generation was performed with the immunoSEQ multiplex PCR assay. The source is immuneACCESS, and TCRdb retained only in-frame sequences with V and J called. Part of the clones is not carried over; for the studies checked, unresolved V genes explain less than half of this, and the remainder is unexplained. This sample lists 2 million to 2.5 million clones; 80% to 95% were detected once. The ten largest clonotypes hold 0.39% of the sample. The sequenced material came from naive CD4+ T cells from PBMCs. Taken with the paper, the label for cell subset or site translates to: CD45RA+ positively selected. Receptors originate from a man younger than 35 in good health. Some clones in this sample may be carry-over from other donors' samples.

As to this clone: A read error may explain this, as a much larger clone is one base away. Other DNA sequences in the same sample also yield this CDR3. J is TRBJ1-1 and V is TRBV11-2; D unresolved. The germline gives CDR1 SGHAT, CDR2 FQNNGV. The length of the CDR3 is 13 residues. V was pared by 0 bases and J by 0 bases, with 2 bases between. The CDR3 DNA is TGTGCCAGCAGCTTAGAGGTGAACACTGAAGCTTTCTTT. Amino acid sequence: CASSLEVNTEAFF.

This rearrangement joins TRBV29-1 to TRBJ2-2; the match to TRBD2 covers 8 bases. The V and J ends lost 2 bases and 5 bases, in that order; junction bases with no gene match: 4. This CDR3 contains 14 residues. Germline V gene sequence: CDR1 SQVTM, CDR2 ANQGSEA. DNA for the CDR3: TGCAGCGTTGAAAGCGGGAGCCGGACCGGGGAGCTGTTTTTT. The encoded protein is CSVESGSRTGELFF.

In its sample, this clone was seen once. This chain uses TRBV7-2 with TRBJ2-1, with 10 bases lining up with TRBD2. The CDR3 extends over 17 amino acids. Trimming at V came to 0 bases and at J to 6 bases, leaving 8 bases not matched to a gene. CDR1 and CDR2 from the germline V gene are SGHTA and FQGNSA. The CDR3 nucleotides are TGTGCCAGCAGCTTAGCTAGCCTAGCGGGAGTGTTCAATGAGCAGTTCTTC. Translation: CASSLASLAGVFNEQFF.

The chain links TRBV5-1 to TRBJ2-1, with 10 bases that match TRBD2. The V and J ends lost 3 bases and 6 bases, in that order; junction bases with no gene match: 9. From germline, CDR1 is SGHRS and CDR2 YFSETQ. The CDR3 sequence is 16 residues long. The CDR3 sequence is CASSWGGAGGTNEQFF. The CDR3 DNA follows: TGCGCCAGCAGCTGGGGTGGAGCGGGAGGGACCAATGAGCAGTTCTTC.

The chain joins TRBV11-2 to TRBJ2-6; D remains ambiguous. This CDR3 region has 13 residues. V lost 3 bases, J lost 7 bases, and 7 bases lay in between. CDR1 and CDR2 (germline): SGHAT, FQNNGV. The DNA for the CDR3 is TGTGCCAGCAGCTTGCAGGCCGCCAACGTCCTGACTTTC. Translating it yields CASSLQAANVLTF.

Of note for this clone: Without the conserved terminal phenylalanine or tryptophan, this CDR3 likely stems from a read error. The gene calls are TRBV25-1 and TRBJ2-7; D remains unclear. There are 11 residues in the CDR3. CDR1 MGHDK and CDR2 SYGVNS come from the germline V gene. The V end was cut by 0 bases, the J end by 4 bases, with 1 base between. As DNA, the CDR3 is TGTGCCAGCAGTGAATATTACGAGCAGTACCTC. This gives the protein CASSEYYEQYL.

The chain combines TRBV7-3 with TRBJ2-1; 13 nucleotides line up with TRBD2. With 2 bases clipped from V and 8 bases from J, the junction kept 12 bases outside the gene matches. Germline CDR1 is SGHTA and CDR2 is FQGTGA. This CDR3 contains 18 residues. The CDR3 region has the DNA TGTGCCAGCAGCTTAGCCATTTCCGGGACTAGCGGGATCGATGAGCAGTTCTTC. Encoded protein: CASSLAISGTSGIDEQFF.

The chain couples TRBV9 to TRBJ2-2, with D possibly TRBD1 on 6 matching bases. CDR3 size: 16 residues. V lost 0 bases to trimming and J lost 4 bases, with 13 bases between them. Germline lookup yields CDR1 SGDLS and CDR2 YYNGEE. In DNA, the CDR3 is TGTGCCAGCAGCGTAGACAGGGCCCCGGTCACCGGGGAGCTGTTTTTT. Its protein is CASSVDRAPVTGELFF.

J is TRBJ2-3 and V is TRBV6-5; no reliable D call. Germline V gene data show CDR1 as MNHEY and CDR2 as SVGAGI. The V and J ends lost 7 bases and 2 bases respectively, with 16 bases between them. The CDR3 runs 15 residues. CDR3 sequence (DNA): TGTGCCAGCACCCCCGGGCACTACCACACAGATACGCAGTATTTT. This encodes CASTPGHYHTDTQYF.